These 3 T cell receptor beta chains came from one sample sequenced in a study of cytotoxic CD8 clonotypes in ibrutinib-treated CLL. Profiled with immunoSEQ multiplex PCR; TCRdb holds only in-frame clones, not every one. The sample yields 35,000 or so clones, over 55% seen once. This specimen consisted of PBMCs, obtained at disease progression, from a patient treated with ibrutinib. The receptor source for this set is a human donor with chronic lymphocytic leukemia.

This chain connects TRBV19 to TRBJ2-1, with D possibly being TRBD2 (5 bases). V lost 0 bases, J lost 9 bases, and 12 bases lay in between. The CDR3 has 14 amino acids. Germline V CDR1 and CDR2: LNHDA, SQIVND (reference sequence). The DNA for the CDR3 is TGTGCCAGTAGTATAGAACCAGGACTGTCTGAGCAGTTCTTC. Its translation: CASSIEPGLSEQFF.

The V call is TRBV2, the J call TRBJ2-3; 10 bases agree with TRBD1. CDR1 is SNHLY and CDR2 is FYNNEI in the germline V gene. The trim removed 6 bases at V and 6 bases at J, leaving 9 bases unmatched. CDR3 length equals 15 residues. CDR3 in amino acids: CASSLRDRGGDTQYF. The CDR3, as DNA: TGTGCCAGCAGCCTCCGGGACAGGGGAGGGGATACGCAGTATTTT. The whole variable domain, remainder taken from reference TRBV2 and TRBJ2-3, is EPEVTQTPSHQVTQMGQEVILRCVPISNHLYFYWYRQILGQKVEFLVSFYNNEISEKSEIFDDQFSVERPDGSNFTLKIRSTKLEDSAMYFCASSLRDRGGDTQYFGPGTRLTVL.

This chain connects TRBV28 to TRBJ1-5; no reliable D call. Germline CDR1 and CDR2: MDHEN and SYDVKM. This CDR3 is 15 amino acids long. Trimming removed 5 bases from V and 0 bases from J, with 11 bases in between. The CDR3 DNA is TGTGCCAGCAGTGTTCCCTGGGCTAGCAATCAGCCCCAGCATTTT. This translates into CASSVPWASNQPQHF.